A selection of T cell receptor beta chains follows, all from one sample in a study of blood T cell repertoires in COVID-19. Assay used: immunoSEQ multiplex PCR; TCRdb lists only in-frame clones, some missing. The sample has around 190,000 clones; about 83% are singletons. The specimen sequenced was PBMCs or T cells enriched from blood (not recorded which). The source is a man in his forties or fifties with acute COVID-19. The CDR3 runs from the conserved cysteine through the conserved F or W. A D gene is named only where the DNA matches it firmly. Clone size, where shown, is once, few, many, or a class for clones that have expanded.

.,TRBJ2-2,TRBV6-5,.,CASSYPNTGELFF,TGTGCCAGCAGCTACCCAAACACCGGGGAGCTGTTTTTT
TRBD2,TRBJ2-7,TRBV28,.,CASSPAASGSDEQYF,TGTGCCAGCAGTCCCGCGGCTAGCGGGAGTGACGAGCAGTACTTC
.,TRBJ2-5,TRBV30,.,CAWSVEETQYF,TGTGCCTGGAGTGTGGAGGAGACCCAGTACTTC
.,TRBJ2-3,TRBV7-9,.,CASSLAGASTDTQYF,TGTGCCAGCAGCTTAGCGGGAGCTAGCACAGATACGCAGTATTTT
.,TRBJ2-1,TRBV5-1,.,CASSSSGLPNEQFF,TGCGCCAGCAGCTCGAGTGGGCTCCCCAATGAGCAGTTCTTC
.,TRBJ1-6,TRBV10-3,.,CAISALDSEYSPLHF,TGTGCCATCAGTGCCCTCGACAGCGAATATTCACCCCTCCACTTT
.,TRBJ2-7,TRBV4-1,.,CASSQPGQKANGQYF,TGCGCCAGCAGCCAACCAGGACAGAAGGCAAACGGGCAGTACTTC
.,TRBJ2-1,TRBV5-1,.,CASRRGNYNEQFF,TGCGCCAGCAGAAGAGGGAACTACAATGAGCAGTTCTTC
.,TRBJ1-6,TRBV9,.,CASSEQWNNSPLHF,TGTGCCAGCAGCGAACAGTGGAATAATTCACCCCTCCACTTT
.,TRBJ2-7,TRBV24-1,.,CATSEGTAGGYEQYF,TGTGCCACCAGTGAAGGGACTGCCGGGGGTTACGAGCAGTACTTC
TRBD1,TRBJ2-5,TRBV18,.,CASSPPSGQGHQETQYF,TGTGCCAGCTCACCACCGTCAGGACAGGGCCATCAAGAGACCCAGTACTTC
TRBD1,TRBJ2-1,TRBV7-2,.,CASSIQTGVDNEQFF,TGTGCCAGCAGCATTCAGACAGGGGTTGATAATGAGCAGTTCTTC
TRBD2,TRBJ2-7,TRBV4-1,few,CASSPGLAGLYEQYF,TGCGCCAGCTCTCCGGGACTAGCGGGCCTCTACGAGCAGTACTTC
TRBD1,TRBJ1-5,TRBV29-1,.,CSVRTGYNQPQHF,TGCAGCGTCCGGACAGGGTACAATCAGCCCCAGCATTTT
TRBD1,TRBJ1-4,TRBV11-2,.,CASSTGTGKLFF,TGTGCCAGCAGCACTGGGACAGGGAAACTGTTTTTT
.,TRBJ2-2,TRBV7-9,.,CASSLEGGGELFF,TGTGCCAGCAGCTTAGAAGGCGGCGGGGAGCTGTTTTTT
TRBD2,TRBJ2-1,TRBV28,once,CASSPYSGRAAYNEQFF,TGTGCCAGCAGTCCGTATAGCGGGAGGGCCGCCTACAATGAGCAGTTCTTC
TRBD2,TRBJ2-5,TRBV28,.,CASRDGLAGIRETQYF,TGTGCCAGCAGGGACGGACTAGCGGGAATAAGAGAGACCCAGTACTTC
TRBD1,TRBJ2-5,TRBV5-4,.,CASSSGQEETQYF,TGTGCCAGCAGCTCAGGACAGGAAGAGACCCAGTACTTC
.,TRBJ2-2,TRBV5-1,.,CASSSTGTNTGELFF,TGCGCCAGCAGCTCCACAGGGACGAACACCGGGGAGCTGTTTTTT
.,TRBJ1-1,TRBV29-1,.,CSVLPGETEAFF,TGCAGCGTTTTGCCGGGGGAAACTGAAGCTTTCTTT
TRBD1,TRBJ1-1,TRBV25-1,.,CASSDLTPGGASTEAFF,TGTGCCAGCAGTGATCTCACACCAGGGGGCGCGTCCACTGAAGCTTTCTTT
TRBD2,TRBJ2-2,TRBV7-2,.,CASSARTSGMNTGELFF,TGTGCCAGCAGCGCGAGGACTAGCGGGATGAACACCGGGGAGCTGTTTTTT
TRBD1,TRBJ1-1,TRBV30,.,CAWSVLTGGIEAFF,TGTGCCTGGAGTGTACTTACAGGGGGCATTGAAGCTTTCTTT
.,TRBJ1-1,TRBV3-1/TRBV3-2,.,CASSPRGGNTEAFF,TGTGCCAGCAGCCCCCGGGGGGGGAACACTGAAGCTTTCTTT
TRBD1,TRBJ2-7,TRBV29-1,.,CSVSQDRGNRHYEQYF,TGCAGCGTCTCCCAGGACAGGGGAAATCGGCACTACGAGCAGTACTTC
.,TRBJ2-3,TRBV9,.,CASSDTRARERDTQYF,TGTGCCAGCAGCGACACGCGGGCTCGTGAGAGAGATACGCAGTATTTT
.,TRBJ1-2,TRBV14,.,CASSPGYGYTF,TGTGCCAGCAGCCCGGGCTATGGCTACACCTTC
TRBD2,TRBJ2-2,TRBV11-2,.,CASSTKGLVILTGELFF,TGTGCCAGCAGCACTAAGGGACTAGTAATTTTGACCGGGGAGCTGTTTTTT
TRBD1,TRBJ2-1,TRBV7-9,.,CASSPTTGYYNEQFF,TGTGCCAGCAGCCCCACGACAGGGTATTACAATGAGCAGTTCTTC
.,TRBJ2-7,TRBV6-5,.,CASLKAGHYEQYF,TGTGCCAGCCTCAAAGCAGGGCACTACGAGCAGTACTTC
TRBD1,TRBJ2-5,TRBV7-3,.,CASSPTGTGGETQYF,TGTGCCAGCAGCCCCACCGGGACAGGTGGTGAGACCCAGTACTTC
.,TRBJ2-7,TRBV7-9,.,CASSLGGSEQYF,TGTGCCAGCAGCCTGGGGGGATCCGAGCAGTACTTC
TRBD1,TRBJ2-7,TRBV2,.,CASPRGTGENEQYF,TGTGCCAGCCCCCGGGGGACAGGGGAAAACGAGCAGTACTTC
.,TRBJ2-7,TRBV7-8,.,CASSYRDYEQYF,TGTGCCAGCAGCTACAGGGACTACGAGCAGTACTTC
TRBD1,TRBJ1-4,TRBV6-5,.,CASDDRGVFEKLFF,TGTGCCAGCGATGACAGGGGCGTTTTTGAAAAACTGTTTTTT
.,TRBJ1-6,TRBV24-1,.,CATSEGRRPNSPLHF,TGTGCCACCAGTGAGGGGCGGCGGCCTAATTCACCCCTCCACTTT
.,TRBJ1-2,TRBV3-1/TRBV3-2,.,CASSQERRGGYTF,TGTGCCAGCAGCCAAGAGAGGAGGGGAGGCTACACCTTC
TRBD1,TRBJ1-3,TRBV5-1,.,CASSLDRGGGNTIYF,TGCGCCAGCAGCCTCGACAGGGGAGGTGGAAACACCATATATTTT
.,TRBJ2-3,TRBV4-3,.,CASSQDRVSNTQYF,TGCGCCAGCAGCCAAGACCGCGTGTCAAATACGCAGTATTTT
TRBD1,TRBJ1-1,TRBV6-2/TRBV6-3,.,CASSYSTGPIHGDTEAFF,TGTGCCAGCAGTTACTCGACAGGGCCCATCCACGGGGACACTGAAGCTTTCTTT
TRBD2,TRBJ2-7,TRBV2,once,CASRTSGSSVEQYF,TGTGCCAGCAGGACTAGCGGGAGCTCGGTTGAGCAGTACTTC
TRBD2,TRBJ2-7,TRBV7-2,.,CASSLSGRLADPTYEQYF,TGTGCCAGCAGCCTCAGCGGGCGACTAGCGGACCCTACCTACGAGCAGTACTTC
.,TRBJ2-1,TRBV2,.,CASSQGYEQFF,TGTGCCAGCAGTCAGGGGTATGAGCAGTTCTTC
.,TRBJ1-2,TRBV2,.,CASSEYSAGAFF,TGTGCCAGCAGTGAATATTCGGCAGGTGCTTTCTTC
.,TRBJ1-5,TRBV7-9,.,CASSLGAGPSGNQPQHF,TGTGCCAGCAGCTTAGGGGCGGGGCCGTCGGGGAATCAGCCCCAGCATTTT
.,TRBJ2-2,TRBV9,.,CASSSRRANGELFF,TGTGCCAGCAGCTCAAGGAGGGCTAATGGGGAGCTGTTTTTT
.,TRBJ1-6,TRBV28,.,CASSLAGTGTPLHF,TGTGCCAGCAGTTTAGCAGGGACTGGGACACCCCTCCACTTT
.,TRBJ2-7,TRBV6-5,.,CASRRYSGTYEQYF,TGTGCCAGCAGACGGTATAGCGGCACCTACGAGCAGTACTTC